Listed below are T cell receptor beta chains from one sample, sequenced in a study of read filtering for tumor transcriptome and immune sequencing. TCRdb passed the reads through MiXCR, listing each CDR3 protein once. The repertoire includes 30,000 to 40,000 distinct CDR3 sequences, around 15% of them detected once, and 5.5% to 7% sits in the top ten. Sequenced material: a population of CD138-negative cells sorted from bone marrow. Receptors originate from a donor at least 40 years old with multiple myeloma. The CDR3 runs from the conserved cysteine through the conserved F or W. The order of the fields is clone size, D gene, V gene, J gene, CDR3 protein, CDR3 DNA. The D gene is left open where the match is weak. The size of a clone is reported for some rows only, either as once, few or many, or as a class for expanded clones.

many,TRBD1,TRBV5-1,TRBJ1-4,CASSSRQGGEKLFF,TGCGCCAGCAGCTCGAGACAGGGGGGAGAAAAACTGTTTTTT
many,TRBD1,TRBV25-1,TRBJ1-5,CASSSTGQGAGQPQHF,TGTGCCAGCAGTTCTACGGGACAGGGGGCCGGCCAGCCCCAGCATTTT
many,NA,TRBV12-3/TRBV12-4,TRBJ1-2,CASSPGPNYGYTF,TGTGCCAGCAGTCCGGGCCCCAACTATGGCTATACCTTC
many,NA,TRBV10-3,TRBJ2-1,CAAGTWNEQFF,TGTGCCGCCGGAACGTGGAATGAGCAGTTCTTC
few,TRBD1,TRBV4-1,TRBJ1-6,CASSQDRQGAQNSPLHF,TGCGCCAGCAGCCAAGATCGTCAGGGGGCGCAGAATTCACCCCTCCACTTT
many,NA,TRBV18,TRBJ1-2,CASSPPSLGDQFYGYTF,TGTGCCAGCTCACCACCGTCGTTGGGAGACCAGTTCTATGGCTACACCTTC
many,TRBD1,TRBV28,TRBJ2-7,CASFPDRGKMIDSYEQYF,TGTGCCAGCTTCCCCGACAGGGGCAAGATGATAGACTCCTACGAGCAGTACTTC
NA,NA,TRBV28,TRBJ1-5,CASQAPGYNQPQHF,TGTGCTTCCCAGGCACCAGGGTACAATCAGCCCCAGCATTTT
NA,TRBD2,TRBV10-3,TRBJ2-3,CAIKPGLARGGSADTQYF,TGTGCCATCAAACCGGGACTAGCGCGAGGGGGCTCCGCAGATACGCAGTATTTT
few,NA,TRBV19,TRBJ2-7,CASSMAPTLPYEQYF,TGTGCCAGTAGTATGGCACCGACTCTCCCCTACGAGCAGTACTTC
medium-sized,TRBD1,TRBV27,TRBJ1-2,CASRQGANYGYTF,TGTGCGAGCCGACAGGGAGCTAACTATGGCTACACCTTC
many,NA,TRBV19,TRBJ1-5,CASSIAGNQPQHF,TGTGCCAGTAGTATCGCAGGCAATCAGCCCCAGCATTTT
many,NA,TRBV18,TRBJ1-1,CASSPPRGMGTEAFF,TGTGCCAGCTCACCACCGAGGGGAATGGGCACTGAAGCTTTCTTT
few,TRBD1,TRBV11-1,TRBJ1-2,CASSYARTGIGYTF,TGTGCCAGCAGCTACGCACGGACAGGGATCGGCTACACCTTC
many,NA,TRBV5-6,TRBJ2-5,CASSYILATGQETQYF,TGTGCCAGCAGCTACATTTTGGCGACAGGCCAAGAGACCCAGTACTTC
NA,TRBD1,TRBV5-6,TRBJ2-3,CASSRTGSADTQYF,TGTGCCAGCAGCCGGACAGGATCGGCAGATACGCAGTATTTT
many,TRBD2,TRBV6-2/TRBV6-3,TRBJ2-1,CASKSGTSASGQFF,TGTGCCAGCAAGTCCGGGACTAGCGCTTCAGGGCAGTTCTTC
many,TRBD1,TRBV10-3,TRBJ1-1,CAIGPDRGHTEAFF,TGTGCCATCGGCCCAGACAGGGGGCACACTGAAGCTTTCTTT
NA,NA,TRBV6-7,TRBJ1-5,CAKAGAWSNQPQHF,TGTGCCAAGGCAGGGGCGTGGAGCAATCAGCCCCAGCATTTT
many,NA,TRBV7-6,TRBJ1-1,CASSARKGYGTEAFF,TGTGCCAGCAGCGCGAGGAAAGGATACGGCACTGAAGCTTTCTTT
NA,NA,TRBV7-9,TRBJ1-5,CASSLSSNQPQHF,TGTGCCAGCAGCTTATCTAGCAATCAGCCCCAGCATTTT
few,TRBD1,TRBV5-1,TRBJ2-1,CASSLGQGGYSEQFF,TGCGCCAGCAGCTTGGGACAGGGGGGTTACAGTGAGCAGTTCTTC
many,NA,TRBV20-1,TRBJ2-7,CSAAETGFSYEQYF,TGCAGTGCGGCAGAGACAGGATTCTCCTACGAGCAGTACTTC
NA,TRBD1,TRBV7-6,TRBJ1-1,CASSLASGGAPKNTEAFF,TGTGCCAGCAGCTTAGCCTCAGGGGGGGCACCTAAGAACACTGAAGCTTTCTTT
many,NA,TRBV18,TRBJ2-7,CASSPQSQVESYEQYF,TGTGCCAGCTCACCACAGTCTCAGGTCGAAAGCTACGAGCAGTACTTC
many,TRBD1,TRBV6-5,TRBJ2-3,CASSYGTGLDTQYF,TGTGCCAGCAGTTACGGGACAGGGTTAGATACGCAGTATTTT
medium-sized,TRBD1,TRBV5-1,TRBJ2-1,CASSLGDRVRNEQFF,TGCGCCAGCAGCTTGGGGGACAGGGTAAGGAATGAGCAGTTCTTC